Below are 5 T cell receptor beta chains sequenced from a single sample in a study of shared clonotypes between healthy human individuals. The assay was immunoSEQ multiplex PCR, and TCRdb's table has in-frame clones only and misses some. The table has millions of clones, 95% seen once; the top ten hold around 0.13%. Input material: naive CD4+ T cells sorted from blood. Subset described: CD45RA+ positively selected. These receptor sequences come from a man between 18 and 29 years old in good health.

V usage is TRBV19 and J usage is TRBJ2-1; no definite D call. V dropped 5 bases and J dropped 9 bases, with 8 bases sitting between them. Per germline, CDR1 LNHDA and CDR2 SQIVND (reference sequence). This CDR3 spans 11 amino acids. The CDR3 here is CASSLFGEQFF. The CDR3 coding sequence is TGTGCCAGTAGTCTATTCGGTGAGCAGTTCTTC.

This clone was seen a single time. The chain uses TRBV15 and TRBJ1-1, with no clear D. V lost 7 bases and J 6 bases, leaving 27 bases between the germline ends. Germline V gene lookup returns CDR1 LNHNV and CDR2 YYDKDF (reference sequence). The CDR3 has 17 residues. DNA for the CDR3: TGTGCCACCAAGGGAGGGTTGGTGGGTGGTGGAGGCTCTGAAGCTTTCTTT. Encoded protein: CATKGGLVGGGGSEAFF.

Notes on this clone: The same CDR3 arises from other DNA sequences in this sample as well. The chain carries TRBV5-1 and TRBJ1-2; D is perhaps TRBD1 (5 bases). The ends were cut back, 8 bases at V and 0 bases at J, with 8 bases in the middle. Germline V gene data show CDR1 as SGHRS and CDR2 as YFSETQ. The CDR3 contains 12 residues. The CDR3 loop is CASRGTNYGYTF. The CDR3 region has the DNA TGCGCCAGTCGGGGGACTAACTATGGCTACACCTTC.

The chain employs TRBV7-2 and TRBJ2-1; tentative D call: TRBD2 (6 bases). Trimming stripped 7 bases from V and 6 bases from J, with 10 bases between. The CDR3 totals 12 residues. CDR1 is SGHTA and CDR2 is FQGNSA in the germline V gene. This chain's CDR3 is CASKVGLNEQFF. The CDR3 DNA follows: TGTGCCAGCAAGGTGGGACTCAATGAGCAGTTCTTC. Filled out from reference TRBV7-2 and TRBJ2-1, the complete variable domain reads GAGVSQSPSNKVTEKGKDVELRCDPISGHTALYWYRQSLGQGLEFLIYFQGNSAPDKSGLPSDRFSAERTGGSVSTLTIQRTQQEDSAVYLCASKVGLNEQFFGPGTRLTVL.

A single count supports this clone. The rearrangement uses TRBV6-1 and TRBJ1-2; D remains unclear. V lost 2 bases and J lost 7, with 14 bases in between. This CDR3 is 14 amino acids long. CDR1 and CDR2 (germline): MNHNS, SASEGT. CDR3 in amino acids: CASSESMGFGGYTF. CDR3 DNA sequence: TGTGCCAGCAGTGAATCGATGGGCTTTGGTGGCTACACCTTC.